This T cell receptor (beta chain) was identified during a study of blood T cell repertoires in COVID-19. Study-level information: There were acute and convalescent COVID-19 samples, and they came from the United States, Italy and Spain. PBMCs, B-cell-depleted T cells, or T cells were the source of the cDNA or gDNA that made up the material.

Original processing methods: Reference gene primer amplification gave estimated nucleated cell counts. The table came from immunoSEQ multiplex PCR; TCRdb's copy has only in-frame clones and leaves some out. V and J calls and clone size come straight from that table; D and trimming were deduced from the DNA. The table lists about 110,000 clones, more than 80% of them singletons. The J segment lost 0 bases and the V segment lost 5 bases, leaving 7 bases of the junction unmatched. The CDR3 is 16 residues long. Germline V gene data show CDR1 as MDHEN and CDR2 as SYDVKM. The receptor's source is a human donor in a cohort sampled during active COVID-19. The V and J genes are TRBV28 and TRBJ2-1; 7 bases line up with TRBD2. The sequenced sample consisted of peripheral blood. The CDR3 loop reads CASSPIGGGSYNEQFF. In DNA form, the CDR3 reads TGTGCCAGCAGTCCTATTGGCGGGGGCTCCTACAATGAGCAGTTCTTC.